The 25 T cell receptor beta chains given below trace back to one sample, sequenced in a study of CD8+ T cells in alopecia areata. Following RNA extraction, reverse transcription yielded cDNA that acted as the sequencing template. Repertoires were generated with immunoSEQ multiplex PCR, while TCRdb's copy carries only in-frame clones and drops some. The table includes some 200,000 clones, under 60% detected once. Treatment specified: oral pan-JAK inhibitor, 5-10 mg twice daily. Here the sequenced sample was CD4+ T cells sorted from blood, taken at week 4, from a patient treated with tofacitinib. The receptors shown here come from a human donor with alopecia areata.

This chain joins TRBV11-3 and TRBJ1-6; no firm D call. The CDR3 contains 15 residues. V gave up 5 bases and J gave up 8 bases, with 16 bases separating them. CDR1 is SGHNT and CDR2 is YENEEA in the germline V gene. The CDR3 DNA sequence: TGTGCCAGCAGCATGATGGGATCAGGCGATTCACCCCTCCACTTT. It yields the protein CASSMMGSGDSPLHF. Together with reference TRBV11-3 and TRBJ1-6, the CDR3 gives the full variable domain: EAGVVQSPRYKIIEKKQPVAFWCNPISGHNTLYWYLQNLGQGPELLIRYENEEAVDDSQLPKDRFSAERLKGVDSTLKIQPAELGDSAVYLCASSMMGSGDSPLHFGNGTRLTVT.

The chain recombines TRBV7-9 with TRBJ2-4, with a tentative D call TRBD1 (6 bases). CDR1 and CDR2 from the germline V gene are SEHNR and FQNEAQ (reference sequence). Trimming stripped 5 bases from V and 0 bases from J, with 23 bases between. CDR3 length: 19 amino acids. The DNA for the CDR3 is TGTGCCAGCAGCCCCGATTTGGGGACACCAAGACTAGCCAAAAACATTCAGTACTTC. Its protein product is CASSPDLGTPRLAKNIQYF.

Many counts were recorded for this clone. This sequence joins TRBV7-2 and TRBJ1-1; no clear D gene. The CDR3 has 14 residues. The germline V gene has CDR1 SGHTA and CDR2 FQGNSA. The V gene lost 5 bases and the J gene lost 3 bases, with 13 bases spanning the gap. The CDR3 bases are TGTGCCAGCAGCCTCAAACCCGGGGACACTGAAGCTTTCTTT. Translating it yields CASSLKPGDTEAFF.

This chain connects TRBV19 to TRBJ1-1; no firm D call. The V and J ends lost 9 bases and 1 base respectively, with 15 bases between them. The CDR3 consists of 14 residues. Germline V gene data show CDR1 as LNHDA and CDR2 as SQIVND (reference sequence). The CDR3 spells CASRVNLKNTEAFF. CDR3 bases: TGTGCCAGCCGGGTGAATTTGAAGAACACTGAAGCTTTCTTT.

This clone was observed once. The chain has TRBV15 and TRBJ2-3; 11 bases line up with TRBD1. The ends lost 0 bases at V and 6 bases at J; junction bases unmatched: 8. Germline loops: CDR1 LNHNV, CDR2 YYDKDF (reference sequence). The CDR3 length is 17 residues. CDR3 sequence: CATSRDGDRGYEDTQYF. As DNA, the CDR3 is TGTGCCACCAGCAGAGATGGGGACAGGGGGTATGAGGATACGCAGTATTTT.

V is TRBV29-1 and J is TRBJ2-1; tentative D call: TRBD1 (6 bases). The CDR3 sequence is 14 residues long. Trimming cost V 4 bases and J 0 bases, with 10 bases left between them. The germline CDR1 and CDR2 sequences are SQVTM and ANQGSEA. The CDR3, as DNA: TGCAGCGTTGTTGGACAGAACTCCTACAATGAGCAGTTCTTC. Amino acid sequence: CSVVGQNSYNEQFF.

This sequence joins TRBV9 and TRBJ1-2, with D possibly matching TRBD1 (5 bases). This CDR3 has 13 amino acids. Germline CDR1 is SGDLS and CDR2 is YYNGEE. Trimming took off 4 bases at V and 8 bases at J, with 15 bases between the two ends. CDR3 coding DNA: TGTGCCAGCAGCCTTGGGACGGAGCGAGGCTACACCTTC. Amino acid sequence: CASSLGTERGYTF.

The chain combines TRBV30 with TRBJ1-1; D perhaps matches TRBD1 (6 bases). Germline V CDR1 and CDR2: GTSNPN, SVGIG (reference sequence). The V end was cut by 6 bases, the J end by 0 bases, with 11 bases between. CDR3 length: 13 residues. The CDR3 reads CACPGTMNTEAFF. Written as DNA, the CDR3 is TGTGCCTGCCCCGGGACAATGAACACTGAAGCTTTCTTT.

CDR3 nucleotide sequence: TGCAGCGTGACCGGGACAGCCTACGAGCAGTACTTC. It specifies CSVTGTAYEQYF. This chain links TRBV29-1 with TRBJ2-5; TRBD1 matches at 7 bases. The DNA end lines up better with TRBJ2-7; the J call may be wrong. The CDR3 loop spans 12 amino acids. Germline V gene lookup returns CDR1 SQVTM and CDR2 ANQGSEA.

This clone came up once. The J gene is TRBJ1-5, the V gene TRBV30; D is undetermined. Germline values: CDR1 GTSNPN, CDR2 SVGIG (reference sequence). With 3 bases removed from V and 9 bases from J, the gap between germline ends came to 3 bases. The CDR3 has 9 amino acids. Here the CDR3 DNA reads TGTGCCTGGAGATGGCCCCAGCATTTT. Translating it yields CAWRWPQHF. Using reference TRBV30 and TRBJ1-5 for the parts outside the CDR3, the full variable domain is SQTIHQWPATLVQPVGSPLSLECTVEGTSNPNLYWYRQAAGRGLQLLFYSVGIGQISSEVPQNLSASRPQDRQFILSSKKLLLSDSGFYLCAWRWPQHFGDGTRLSIL.

This chain uses TRBV5-1 with TRBJ2-1, with D perhaps matching TRBD1 (6 bases). The V gene's germline CDR1 is SGHRS and CDR2 YFSETQ. V dropped 4 bases and J dropped 6 bases, with 20 bases sitting between them. The CDR3 runs 16 residues. In DNA, the CDR3 is TGCGCCAGCAGCCTGCAGACAGGCGGGCAAGTCAATGAGCAGTTCTTC. Translated, it gives CASSLQTGGQVNEQFF.

The V call is TRBV5-6, the J call TRBJ2-3; D remains ambiguous. CDR3 length: 13 amino acids. Per the germline V gene, CDR1 is SGHDT and CDR2 is YYEEEE. V dropped 0 bases and J dropped 7 bases, with 9 bases sitting between them. Here the CDR3 reads CASSLDGRNTQYF. The CDR3 nucleotides are TGTGCCAGCAGCTTGGACGGCCGGAATACGCAGTATTTT.

This clone was detected only a few times. The chain couples TRBV6-5 to TRBJ1-6, with D possibly being TRBD1 (5 bases). V was trimmed by 2 bases and J by 5 bases, leaving 7 bases between them. The germline CDR1 and CDR2 sequences are MNHEY and SVGAGI. The CDR3 consists of 14 residues. CDR3 loop: CASSYDSHNSPLHF. The CDR3 bases are TGTGCCAGCAGTTACGACAGCCATAATTCACCCCTCCACTTT.

The rearrangement uses TRBV30 and TRBJ2-7; possibly TRBD2 for D (6 bases). The CDR3 has 14 amino acids. The V gene's germline CDR1 is GTSNPN and CDR2 SVGIG (reference sequence). V dropped 1 base and J dropped 7 bases, with 17 bases sitting between them. The CDR3 spells CAWSGAGRREEQYF. Written as DNA, the CDR3 is TGTGCCTGGAGTGGGGCGGGACGCCGGGAGGAGCAGTACTTC.

This clone was seen a few times. The V gene is TRBV4-3, the J gene TRBJ1-6, with TRBD1 as a possible D gene (5 bases). Trimming took 1 base from V and 10 from J, leaving 11 bases between them. The CDR3 totals 14 residues. In germline, CDR1 is LGHNA, CDR2 YSLEER. This chain's CDR3 is CASSQAGRGSPLHF. In DNA, the CDR3 is TGCGCCAGCAGCCAAGCTGGGAGGGGCTCACCCCTCCACTTT.

This chain joins TRBV13 and TRBJ1-4; 8 bases line up with TRBD1. The CDR3 consists of 17 residues. With 2 bases clipped from V and 7 bases from J, the junction kept 12 bases outside the gene matches. Germline values: CDR1 PRHDT, CDR2 FYEKMQ (reference sequence). The CDR3 is CASSLIQIQGGIEKLFF. CDR3 coding DNA: TGTGCCAGCAGCTTAATACAAATACAGGGGGGGATTGAAAAACTGTTTTTT.

The chain recombines TRBV29-1 with TRBJ2-1, with D tentatively TRBD1 or TRBD2 (6 bases each). Germline V gene data show CDR1 as SQVTM and CDR2 as ANQGSEA. The CDR3 runs to 14 residues. V dropped 4 bases and J dropped 8 bases, with 18 bases sitting between them. The CDR3 DNA reads TGCAGCGTTGGAAAGGGGGGTTGGATGGATGAGCAGTTCTTC. Translation gives CSVGKGGWMDEQFF.

Only a few counts were recorded for this clone. V gene TRBV6-1 combines with J gene TRBJ2-3; perhaps TRBD1 as D (5 bases). Per germline, CDR1 MNHNS and CDR2 SASEGT. Trimming cost V 7 bases and J 0 bases, with 11 bases left between them. The CDR3 length is 14 residues. CDR3 coding DNA: TGTGCCAGCAAGCAGGGAACTAGCACAGATACGCAGTATTTT. Translated: CASKQGTSTDTQYF.

This clone has a count of ten or more. J is TRBJ1-6 and V is TRBV2, with 11 positions matching TRBD1. The CDR3 runs 18 residues. Germline V lookup: CDR1 SNHLY, CDR2 FYNNEI. Trimming at V came to 5 bases and at J to 9 bases, leaving 15 bases not matched to a gene. The CDR3 DNA sequence: TGTGCCAGCAGTACCGGGACAGGGGGGAATTTGGTGATTTCACCCCTCCACTTT. It specifies CASSTGTGGNLVISPLHF.

The rearrangement links TRBV18 to TRBJ2-7; D is uncertain. Trimming stripped 2 bases from V and 5 bases from J, with 4 bases between. The V gene's germline CDR1 is KGHSH and CDR2 LQKENI. The CDR3 loop spans 11 amino acids. DNA for the CDR3: TGTGCCAGCTCACCAGGGCACGAGCAGTACTTC. This codes for CASSPGHEQYF.

The V gene is TRBV6-1, the J gene TRBJ2-7; 7 bases are a match to TRBD1. The germline V gene has CDR1 MNHNS and CDR2 SASEGT. The V gene end was trimmed by 9 bases and the J gene end by 1 base; junction bases not matched to a gene: 6. The CDR3 spans 13 residues. In DNA form, the CDR3 reads TGTGCCAGTGGACAGGCTATATCCTACGAGCAGTACTTC. It specifies CASGQAISYEQYF.

The chain is built from TRBV6-6 and TRBJ2-1; 9 bases match TRBD1. There are 14 residues in the CDR3. The germline gives CDR1 MNHNY, CDR2 SVGAGI (reference sequence). The trim removed 6 bases at V and 5 bases at J, leaving 5 bases unmatched. The DNA of the CDR3 is TGTGCCAGCAGCTTGACAGGGGGGGACAATGAGCAGTTCTTC. Protein product: CASSLTGGDNEQFF.

In this sample, this clone turned up many times. CDR3 nucleotide sequence: TGTGCCAGCGCGGGACAGGGAAACTATGGCTACACCTTC. It is translated as CASAGQGNYGYTF. This chain uses TRBV18 with TRBJ1-2; the match to TRBD1 covers 9 bases. With 8 bases clipped from V and 2 bases from J, the junction kept 3 bases outside the gene matches. The CDR3 is 13 residues long. Germline V gives CDR1 KGHSH, CDR2 LQKENI. Based on the CDR3 plus reference TRBV18 and TRBJ1-2, the full variable domain is NAGVMQNPRHLVRRRGQEARLRCSPMKGHSHVYWYRQLPEEGLKFMVYLQKENIIDESGMPKERFSAEFPKEGPSILRIQQVVRGDSAAYFCASAGQGNYGYTFGSGTRLTVV.

The chain combines TRBV30 with TRBJ1-1; 8 nucleotides align to TRBD1. CDR3 size: 13 residues. In germline, CDR1 is GTSNPN, CDR2 SVGIG (reference sequence). The V and J ends lost 7 bases and 1 base, in that order; junction bases with no gene match: 5. In DNA form, the CDR3 reads TGTGCCTCGGACAGGGCGGGGAACACTGAAGCTTTCTTT. Encoded protein: CASDRAGNTEAFF.

V and J are TRBV29-1 and TRBJ2-5, with no clear D. Germline values: CDR1 SQVTM, CDR2 ANQGSEA. CDR3 length equals 13 residues. V gave up 2 bases and J gave up 5 bases, with 12 bases separating them. In DNA form, the CDR3 reads TGCAGCGTTGAAAGGGATTTCAGGGAGACCCAGTACTTC. Translated, it gives CSVERDFRETQYF.